This T cell receptor beta chain was identified during a study of long-term antiretroviral therapy in people with HIV. This clone was observed a single time. Its antigen is undetermined. The immunoSEQ assay was v3.0, run at survey level. Profiled with immunoSEQ multiplex PCR; TCRdb holds only in-frame clones, not every one. This sample yields over 30,000 clones, of which roughly 74% are seen a single time; approximately 3.4% belongs to the top ten. Germline V gives CDR1 MDHEN, CDR2 SYDVKM. V lost 6 bases to trimming and J lost 4 bases, with 18 bases between them. The CDR3 is made up of 15 amino acids. Study-wide results and limits: Blood obtained between 2004 and 2017 may reflect older ART regimens.

Sequences were derived from unsorted PBMCs, sampled 3 years after starting antiretroviral therapy. The clonotype was recovered from a man aged 50 to 60 with HIV. This sequence joins TRBV28 and TRBJ1-2; no reliable D call. The CDR3 here is CASRAPEATRYGYTF. CDR3 nucleotide sequence: TGTGCCAGCAGGGCCCCTGAGGCTACGCGCTATGGCTACACCTTC.